The 27 T cell receptor beta chains in this list originate from one sample, sequenced in a study of T cells expressing NK-cell markers. TCRdb re-called the 5' RACE reads; one entry per CDR3 protein, DNA not given. The sample shows 500,000 to 600,000 distinct CDR3 sequences, and approximately 3.5% sits with its ten largest clones. The sequenced sample consisted of blood T cells: a sorted CD56 or NKG2C T cell subset, CD4+ or CD8+ T cells, or bulk PBMC T cells (not recorded which). These receptors all stem from a man younger than 30 in good health.

The chain has TRBV15 and TRBJ2-1; as DNA is missing, the TRBD2 call by TCRdb cannot be tested. Germline-derived CDR1 and CDR2 are LNHNV and YYDKDF (reference sequence). The CDR3 length is 17 residues. Here the CDR3 reads CATSRGVLADFYNEQFF. Based on the CDR3 plus reference TRBV15 and TRBJ2-1, the full variable domain is DAMVIQNPRYQVTQFGKPVTLSCSQTLNHNVMYWYQQKSSQAPKLLFHYYDKDFNNEADTPDNFQSRRPNTSFCFLDIRSPGLGDTAMYLCATSRGVLADFYNEQFFGPGTRLTVL.

The rearrangement links TRBV15 to TRBJ2-5; as DNA is missing, the TRBD2 call by TCRdb cannot be tested. The CDR3 has 19 residues. Per the germline V gene, CDR1 is LNHNV and CDR2 is YYDKDF (reference sequence). Here the CDR3 reads CATSRDRGGTSGYQETQYF. The full variable domain, rest sourced from reference TRBV15 and TRBJ2-5, is DAMVIQNPRYQVTQFGKPVTLSCSQTLNHNVMYWYQQKSSQAPKLLFHYYDKDFNNEADTPDNFQSRRPNTSFCFLDIRSPGLGDTAMYLCATSRDRGGTSGYQETQYFGPGTRLLVL.

V and J are TRBV27 and TRBJ2-2. The CDR3 sequence is 13 residues long. The germline CDR1 and CDR2 sequences are MNHEY and SMNVEV (reference sequence). This chain's CDR3 is CASSFLSTGELFF.

The J gene is TRBJ2-3, the V gene TRBV12-3 or TRBV12-4; the TCRdb D gene call, TRBD2, has no DNA to confirm it. The CDR3 length is 17 residues. This CDR3 reads CASRRTRGPPSTDTQYF.

The chain carries TRBV30 and TRBJ1-5; TCRdb names TRBD1, which stays unverified in the absence of DNA. This CDR3 is built from 14 residues. Germline CDR1 and CDR2: GTSNPN and SVGIG (reference sequence). The CDR3 is CAWDPGQPNQPQHF.

V is TRBV6-5 and J is TRBJ2-1; TCRdb's assignment of TRBD2 cannot be checked, as there is no DNA. Germline assignment: CDR1 MNHEY and CDR2 SVGAGI. This CDR3 is 17 amino acids long. The CDR3 protein is CASSYARIRASNNEQFF.

J is TRBJ2-3 and V is TRBV28. There are 15 residues in the CDR3. In germline, CDR1 is MDHEN, CDR2 SYDVKM. The CDR3 sequence: CASSYDRRTTDTQYF. The complete variable domain, with remaining parts taken from reference TRBV28 and TRBJ2-3, reads DVKVTQSSRYLVKRTGEKVFLECVQDMDHENMFWYRQDPGLGLRLIYFSYDVKMKEKGDIPEGYSVSREKKERFSLILESASTNQTSMYLCASSYDRRTTDTQYFGPGTRLTVL.

This CDR3 reads CASSLVLSVGKDTQYF. The chain links TRBV5-5 to TRBJ2-3. The CDR3 covers 16 residues. CDR1 is SGHKS, CDR2 YYEKEE, per germline (reference sequence).

This chain connects TRBV6-5 to TRBJ2-3. Germline CDR1 is MNHEY and CDR2 is SVGAGI. The length of the CDR3 is 17 residues. The CDR3 sequence: CASSYSRTDGQADTQYF.

This chain connects TRBV5-5 to TRBJ2-5; TCRdb calls TRBD1, which cannot be checked without DNA. The CDR3 totals 14 residues. Germline loops: CDR1 SGHKS, CDR2 YYEKEE (reference sequence). CDR3: CASSFRGREETQYF.

The chain employs TRBV7-8 and TRBJ1-5; TCRdb picks TRBD1, but there is no DNA to check that call. CDR1 SGHVS and CDR2 FQNEAQ come from the germline V gene. This CDR3 is 18 amino acids long. CDR3 sequence: CASSLARQGLRGNQPQHF.

V usage is TRBV7-9 and J usage is TRBJ2-1. The CDR3 length is 15 residues. Looked up from germline, CDR1 is SEHNR and CDR2 is FQNEAQ (reference sequence). CDR3 region: CASSLVKTQYNEQFF.

The V and J genes are TRBV20-1 and TRBJ1-1; checking the TCRdb D call of TRBD1 is not possible without DNA. Germline loops: CDR1 DFQATT, CDR2 SNEGSKA (reference sequence). CDR3 length: 13 residues. The CDR3 spells CSARGREWTEAFF.

This chain links TRBV20-1 with TRBJ1-2; TCRdb reports TRBD1, a call that lacks DNA to check it against. The length of the CDR3 is 13 residues. Looked up from germline, CDR1 is DFQATT and CDR2 is SNEGSKA (reference sequence). CDR3 in amino acids: CSARRQGDYGYTF.

The chain carries TRBV21-1 and TRBJ2-1; TCRdb's D gene call, TRBD1, goes unchecked for lack of DNA. TRBV21-1 is described as a pseudogene. The CDR3 is 18 amino acids. The CDR3 reads CASSKGNVTGASYNEQFF.

This chain joins TRBV11-3 and TRBJ1-1; the TCRdb call, TRBD1, lacks DNA for checking. This CDR3 is 14 amino acids long. Germline values: CDR1 SGHNT, CDR2 YENEEA. The CDR3 sequence: CASIPDRMNTEAFF.

The rearrangement links TRBV5-1 to TRBJ2-1; TCRdb selects TRBD1, and the lack of DNA leaves this call unchecked. The CDR3 consists of 15 residues. The germline V gene has CDR1 SGHRS and CDR2 YFSETQ. CDR3 region: CASSGTLSSYNEQFF.

This sequence joins TRBV27 and TRBJ1-6; TCRdb outputs TRBD1, but without DNA this stays unchecked. This CDR3 comprises 13 residues. The germline CDR1 and CDR2 sequences are MNHEY and SMNVEV (reference sequence). The CDR3 region is CASSVYRGSPLHF.

CDR3 sequence reads: CASSPIDGAGAKNIQYF. The genes are TRBV7-9 and TRBJ2-4; TCRdb calls TRBD1, which cannot be checked without DNA. Germline lookup yields CDR1 SEHNR and CDR2 FQNEAQ (reference sequence). The CDR3 totals 17 residues.

The chain links TRBV12-3 or TRBV12-4 to TRBJ1-1. This CDR3 has 13 residues. CDR3 sequence reads: CASRAGQLNEAFF.

The rearrangement joins TRBV12-3 or TRBV12-4 to TRBJ2-1; TCRdb selects TRBD1, and the lack of DNA leaves this call unchecked. The CDR3 is 13 residues long. CDR3 in amino acids: CASTLGPGYEQFF.

The chain has TRBV9 and TRBJ2-2; the TCRdb D gene call, TRBD1, has no DNA to confirm it. Per the germline V gene, CDR1 is SGDLS and CDR2 is YYNGEE. The CDR3 has 16 residues. The CDR3 sequence is CASSVQGGSDTGELFF. The entire variable domain, with the rest obtained from reference TRBV9 and TRBJ2-2, is as follows: DSGVTQTPKHLITATGQRVTLRCSPRSGDLSVYWYQQSLDQGLQFLIQYYNGEERAKGNILERFSAQQFPDLHSELNLSSLELGDSALYFCASSVQGGSDTGELFFGEGSRLTVL.

The chain couples TRBV28 to TRBJ2-7; TCRdb outputs TRBD2, but without DNA this stays unchecked. Germline CDR1 MDHEN, CDR2 SYDVKM. This CDR3 region has 13 residues. The CDR3 protein is CASSPTSLYEQYF. Complete variable domain (other parts from reference TRBV28 and TRBJ2-7): DVKVTQSSRYLVKRTGEKVFLECVQDMDHENMFWYRQDPGLGLRLIYFSYDVKMKEKGDIPEGYSVSREKKERFSLILESASTNQTSMYLCASSPTSLYEQYFGPGTRLTVT.

The V and J genes are TRBV5-1 and TRBJ2-4; as DNA is missing, the TRBD1 call by TCRdb cannot be tested. Germline CDR1 and CDR2: SGHRS and YFSETQ. The CDR3 sequence is 17 residues long. CDR3: CASSPRDSDLAKNIQYF.

The chain uses TRBV5-1 and TRBJ2-3; lacking DNA, the TRBD2 call made by TCRdb goes unchecked. Germline V gene sequence: CDR1 SGHRS, CDR2 YFSETQ. The CDR3 runs 17 residues. CDR3 in amino acids: CASSFETSIFGTDTQYF.

This chain links TRBV6-6 with TRBJ2-1. CDR1 is MNHNY, CDR2 SVGAGI, per germline (reference sequence). The CDR3 spans 12 residues. This CDR3 is CATSGVKGVEFF.

The V call is TRBV27, the J call TRBJ2-3. The germline V gene has CDR1 MNHEY and CDR2 SMNVEV (reference sequence). This CDR3 is built from 14 residues. The CDR3 region is CASSFAAALDTQYF.